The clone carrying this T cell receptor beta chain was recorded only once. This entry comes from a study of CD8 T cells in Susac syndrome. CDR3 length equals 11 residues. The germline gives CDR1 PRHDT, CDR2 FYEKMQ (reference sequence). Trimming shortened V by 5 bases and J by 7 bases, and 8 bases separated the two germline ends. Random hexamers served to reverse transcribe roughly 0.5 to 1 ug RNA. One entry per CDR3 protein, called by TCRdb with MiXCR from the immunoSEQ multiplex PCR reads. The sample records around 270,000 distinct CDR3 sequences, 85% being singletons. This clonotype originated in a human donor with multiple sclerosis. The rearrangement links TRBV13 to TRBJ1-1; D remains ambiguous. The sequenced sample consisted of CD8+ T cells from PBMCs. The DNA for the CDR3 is TGTGCCAGCAGCCCGAACCTTGAAGCTTTCTTT. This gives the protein CASSPNLEAFF.